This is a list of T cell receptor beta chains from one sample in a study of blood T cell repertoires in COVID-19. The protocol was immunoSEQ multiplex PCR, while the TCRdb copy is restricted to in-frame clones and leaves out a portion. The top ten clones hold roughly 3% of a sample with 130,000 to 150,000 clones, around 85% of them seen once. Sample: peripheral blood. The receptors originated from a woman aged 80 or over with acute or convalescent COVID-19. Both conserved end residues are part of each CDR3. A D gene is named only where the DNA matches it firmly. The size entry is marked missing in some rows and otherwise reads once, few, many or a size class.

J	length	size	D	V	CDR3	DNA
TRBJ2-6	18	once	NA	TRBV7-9	CASSSTVNRESGANVLTF	TGTGCCAGCAGCTCTACTGTAAACAGGGAGTCCGGGGCCAACGTCCTGACTTTC
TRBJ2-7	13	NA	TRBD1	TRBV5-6	CASSGTEFSEQYF	TGTGCCAGCAGTGGGACAGAGTTTAGCGAGCAGTACTTC
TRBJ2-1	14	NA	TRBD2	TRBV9	CASSLERGGDEQFF	TGTGCCAGCAGCCTAGAGCGGGGGGGCGATGAGCAGTTCTTC
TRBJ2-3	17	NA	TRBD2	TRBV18	CASSPLSGGVSTDTQYF	TGTGCCAGCTCACCCCTTAGCGGGGGGGTTAGCACAGATACGCAGTATTTT
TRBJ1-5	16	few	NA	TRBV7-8	CASSLDPDASGRPQHF	TGTGCCAGCAGCTTAGATCCCGACGCCTCGGGGAGACCCCAGCATTTT
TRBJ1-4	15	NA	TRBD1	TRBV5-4	CASSLNRGVVEKLFF	TGTGCCAGCAGCTTGAACAGGGGGGTGGTCGAAAAACTGTTTTTT
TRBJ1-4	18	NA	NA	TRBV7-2	CASSLGPRPGIGGEKLFF	TGTGCCAGCAGCTTAGGTCCCAGACCAGGGATCGGGGGTGAAAAACTGTTTTTT
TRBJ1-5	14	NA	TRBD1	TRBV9	CASSHGTGDQPQHF	TGTGCCAGCAGCCATGGGACAGGGGATCAGCCCCAGCATTTT
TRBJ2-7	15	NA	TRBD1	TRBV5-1	CASSLEGQATYEQYF	TGCGCCAGCAGCTTGGAGGGACAGGCTACCTACGAGCAGTACTTC
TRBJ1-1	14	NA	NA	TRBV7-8	CASRPRVGNTEAFF	TGTGCCAGCAGGCCCAGGGTCGGGAACACTGAAGCTTTCTTT
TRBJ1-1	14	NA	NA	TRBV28	CASSPPVRNTEAFF	TGTGCCAGCAGTCCCCCTGTGAGAAACACTGAAGCTTTCTTT
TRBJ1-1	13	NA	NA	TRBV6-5	CASSGEVNTEAFF	TGTGCCAGCAGCGGGGAAGTGAACACTGAAGCTTTCTTT
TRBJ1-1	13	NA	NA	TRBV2	CASSEVVNTEAFF	TGTGCCAGCAGTGAGGTAGTTAACACTGAAGCTTTCTTT
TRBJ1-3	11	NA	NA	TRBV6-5	CASRTVDTIYF	TGTGCCAGCAGAACTGTCGACACCATATATTTT
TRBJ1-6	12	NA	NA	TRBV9	CASSISRGTLHF	TGTGCCAGCAGCATCTCCCGGGGGACCCTCCACTTT
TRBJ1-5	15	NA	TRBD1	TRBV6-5	CASSYTGAANQPQHF	TGTGCCAGCAGTTACACAGGGGCGGCGAATCAGCCCCAGCATTTT
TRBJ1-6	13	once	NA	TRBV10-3	CAISESNRGWDHF	TGTGCCATCAGTGAGTCGAATCGGGGATGGGACCACTTT
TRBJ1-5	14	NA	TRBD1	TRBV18	CASSGQGEFQPQHF	TGTGCCAGCTCGGGACAGGGGGAATTTCAGCCCCAGCATTTT
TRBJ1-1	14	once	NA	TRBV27	CASSFIGRVTEAFF	TGTGCCAGCAGTTTTATAGGGAGGGTCACTGAAGCTTTCTTT
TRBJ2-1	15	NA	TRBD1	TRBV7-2	CASSKDRGQINEQFF	TGTGCCAGCAGCAAGGACAGGGGGCAGATCAATGAGCAGTTCTTC
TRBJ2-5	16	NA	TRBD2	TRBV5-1	CASSFLGTSGEETQYF	TGCGCCAGCAGCTTCCTTGGGACTAGCGGGGAAGAGACCCAGTACTTC
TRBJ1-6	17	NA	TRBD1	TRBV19	CASSPRDRGLRGSPLHF	TGTGCCAGTAGTCCCAGAGACAGGGGGCTACGAGGTTCACCCCTCCACTTT
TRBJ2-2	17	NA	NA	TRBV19	CASTQYSQGGGTGELFF	TGTGCCAGTACCCAATATTCCCAGGGAGGGGGGACCGGGGAGCTGTTTTTT
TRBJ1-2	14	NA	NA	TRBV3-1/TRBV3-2	CASSQLRGNYGYTF	TGTGCCAGCAGCCAGCTAAGGGGGAACTATGGCTACACCTTC
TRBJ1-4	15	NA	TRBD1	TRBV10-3	CAISEGQGLNEKLFF	TGTGCCATCAGTGAGGGACAGGGTCTTAATGAAAAACTGTTTTTT
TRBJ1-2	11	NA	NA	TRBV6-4	CASSGGGGYTF	TGTGCCAGCAGTGGAGGAGGCGGCTACACCTTC
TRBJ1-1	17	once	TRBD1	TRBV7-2	CASSLVGTGTLTTEAFF	TGTGCCAGCAGCTTAGTCGGGACAGGGACGTTGACCACTGAAGCTTTCTTT
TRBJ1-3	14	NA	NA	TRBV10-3	CAISESAGDDTIYF	TGTGCCATCAGTGAGTCCGCAGGGGACGACACCATATATTTT
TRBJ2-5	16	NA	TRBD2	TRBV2	CASSEGFGGGGETQYF	TGTGCCAGCAGTGAAGGGTTTGGCGGGGGGGGAGAGACCCAGTACTTC